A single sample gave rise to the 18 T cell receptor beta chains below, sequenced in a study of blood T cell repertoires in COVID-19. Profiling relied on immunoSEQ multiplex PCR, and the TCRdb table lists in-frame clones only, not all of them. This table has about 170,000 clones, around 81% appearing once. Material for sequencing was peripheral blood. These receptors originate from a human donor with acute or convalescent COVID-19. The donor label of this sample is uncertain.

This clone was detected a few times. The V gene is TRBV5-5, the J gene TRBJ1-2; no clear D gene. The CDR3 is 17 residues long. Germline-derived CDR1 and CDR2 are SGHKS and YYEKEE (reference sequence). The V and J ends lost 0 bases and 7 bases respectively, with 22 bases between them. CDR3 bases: TGTGCCAGCAGCTTGGAGTTCGGCAGGTTGATCGGGGTTGGCTACACCTTC. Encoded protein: CASSLEFGRLIGVGYTF.

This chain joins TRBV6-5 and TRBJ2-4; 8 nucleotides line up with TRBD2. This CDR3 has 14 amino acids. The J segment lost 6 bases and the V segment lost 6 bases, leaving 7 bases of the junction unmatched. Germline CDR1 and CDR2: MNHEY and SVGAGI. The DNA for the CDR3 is TGTGCCAGCAGATCGGGACTAGTAGGAAACATTCAGTACTTC. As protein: CASRSGLVGNIQYF.

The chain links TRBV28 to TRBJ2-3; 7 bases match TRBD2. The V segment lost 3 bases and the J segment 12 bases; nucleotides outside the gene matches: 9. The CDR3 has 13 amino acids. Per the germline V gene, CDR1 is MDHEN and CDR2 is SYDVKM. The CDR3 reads CASSLGGGRGQYF. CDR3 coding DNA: TGTGCCAGCAGTTTGGGGGGAGGGCGCGGCCAGTATTTT.

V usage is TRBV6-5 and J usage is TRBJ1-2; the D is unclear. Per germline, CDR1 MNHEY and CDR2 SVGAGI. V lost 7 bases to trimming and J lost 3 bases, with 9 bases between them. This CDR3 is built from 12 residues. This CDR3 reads CASKNSHYGYTF. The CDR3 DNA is TGTGCCAGCAAAAACAGCCACTATGGCTACACCTTC.

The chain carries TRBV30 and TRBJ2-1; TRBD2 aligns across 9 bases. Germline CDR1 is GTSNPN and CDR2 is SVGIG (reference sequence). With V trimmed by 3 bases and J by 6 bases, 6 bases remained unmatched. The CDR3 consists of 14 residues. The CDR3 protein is CAWSASGTGNEQFF. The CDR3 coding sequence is TGTGCCTGGAGCGCTAGCGGGACGGGCAATGAGCAGTTCTTC.

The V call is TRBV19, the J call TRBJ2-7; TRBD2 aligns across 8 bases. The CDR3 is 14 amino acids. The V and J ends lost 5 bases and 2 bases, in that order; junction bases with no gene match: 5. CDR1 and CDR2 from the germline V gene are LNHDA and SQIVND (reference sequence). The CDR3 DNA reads TGTGCCAGTAGTCCCCGGGGGGGAGCCTACGAGCAGTACTTC. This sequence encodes CASSPRGGAYEQYF.

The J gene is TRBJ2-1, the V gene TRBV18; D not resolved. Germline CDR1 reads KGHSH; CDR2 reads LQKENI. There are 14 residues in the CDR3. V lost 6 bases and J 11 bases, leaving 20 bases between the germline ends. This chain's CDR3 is CASSSDGVGVKQFF. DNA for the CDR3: TGTGCCAGCTCGAGCGACGGAGTTGGAGTTAAGCAGTTCTTC.

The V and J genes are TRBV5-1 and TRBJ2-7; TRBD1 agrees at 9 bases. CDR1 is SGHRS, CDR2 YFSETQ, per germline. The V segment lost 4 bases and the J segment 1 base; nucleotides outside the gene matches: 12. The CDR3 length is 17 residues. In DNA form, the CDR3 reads TGCGCCAGCAGCGTCAACGGTCCGGGACAGGGATCCTACGAGCAGTACTTC. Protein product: CASSVNGPGQGSYEQYF.

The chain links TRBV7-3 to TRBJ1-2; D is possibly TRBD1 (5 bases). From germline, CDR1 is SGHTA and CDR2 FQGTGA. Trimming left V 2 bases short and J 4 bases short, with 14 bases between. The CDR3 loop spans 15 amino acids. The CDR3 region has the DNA TGTGCCAGCAGCTTAGGAGACAGCAAAGCCTATGGCTACACCTTC. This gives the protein CASSLGDSKAYGYTF.

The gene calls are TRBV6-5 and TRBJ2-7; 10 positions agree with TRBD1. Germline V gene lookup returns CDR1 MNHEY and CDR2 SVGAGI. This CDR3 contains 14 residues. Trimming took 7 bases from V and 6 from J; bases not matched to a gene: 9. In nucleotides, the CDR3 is TGTGCCAGCACCAGACAGGGGGCGAGGGTCGAGCAGTACTTC. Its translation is CASTRQGARVEQYF.

The CDR3 region has the DNA TGTGCCAGCACTGCCGGGACAGCCTATGAAGCTTTCTTT. Its protein product is CASTAGTAYEAFF. V is TRBV12-3 or TRBV12-4 and J is TRBJ1-1; 7 nucleotides align to TRBD1. The trim removed 7 bases at V and 7 bases at J, leaving 9 bases unmatched. This CDR3 has 13 amino acids.

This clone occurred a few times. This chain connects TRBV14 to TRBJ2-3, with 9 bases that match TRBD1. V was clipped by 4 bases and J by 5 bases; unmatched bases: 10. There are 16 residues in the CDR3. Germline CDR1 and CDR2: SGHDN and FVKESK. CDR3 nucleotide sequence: TGTGCCAGCAGCCCTCGGACAGGGGCGCAATTAGATACGCAGTATTTT. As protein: CASSPRTGAQLDTQYF. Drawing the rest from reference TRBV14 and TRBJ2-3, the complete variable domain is EAGVTQFPSHSVIEKGQTVTLRCDPISGHDNLYWYRRVMGKEIKFLLHFVKESKQDESGMPNNRFLAERTGGTYSTLKVQPAELEDSGVYFCASSPRTGAQLDTQYFGPGTRLTVL.

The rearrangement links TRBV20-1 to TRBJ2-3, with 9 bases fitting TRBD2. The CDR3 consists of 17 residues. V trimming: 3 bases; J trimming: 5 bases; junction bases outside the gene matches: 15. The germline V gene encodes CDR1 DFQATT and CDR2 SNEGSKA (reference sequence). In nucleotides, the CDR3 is TGCAGTGCTAGTTTTCCCGCGAGTAGCGGGAGAGAAGATACGCAGTATTTT. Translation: CSASFPASSGREDTQYF.

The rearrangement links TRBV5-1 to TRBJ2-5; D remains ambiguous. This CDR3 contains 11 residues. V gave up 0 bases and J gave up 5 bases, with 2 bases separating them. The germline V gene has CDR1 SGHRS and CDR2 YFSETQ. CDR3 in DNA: TGCGCCAGCAGCTTGGCGGAGACCCAGTACTTC. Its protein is CASSLAETQYF.

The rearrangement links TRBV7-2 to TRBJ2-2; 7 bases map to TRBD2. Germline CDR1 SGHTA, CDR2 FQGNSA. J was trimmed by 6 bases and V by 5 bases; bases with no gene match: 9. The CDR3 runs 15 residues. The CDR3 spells CASSTRTSTAGELFF. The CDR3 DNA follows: TGTGCCAGCAGCACCCGGACTAGTACAGCCGGGGAGCTGTTTTTT.

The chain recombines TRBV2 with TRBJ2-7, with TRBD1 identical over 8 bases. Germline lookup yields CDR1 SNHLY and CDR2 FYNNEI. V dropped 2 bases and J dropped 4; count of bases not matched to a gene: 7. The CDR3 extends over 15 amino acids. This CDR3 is CASSEQAGGGYEQYF. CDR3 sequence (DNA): TGTGCCAGCAGTGAACAAGCAGGGGGCGGATACGAGCAGTACTTC.

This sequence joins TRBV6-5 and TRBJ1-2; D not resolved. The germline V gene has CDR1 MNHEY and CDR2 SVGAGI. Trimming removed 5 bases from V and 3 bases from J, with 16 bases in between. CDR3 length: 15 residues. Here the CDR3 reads CASSPWIRGDYGYTF. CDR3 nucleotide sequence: TGTGCCAGCAGTCCCTGGATTCGCGGGGACTATGGCTACACCTTC.

CDR3 residues: CASSERTGTSPLHF. The CDR3 DNA follows: TGTGCCAGCAGTGAGAGGACAGGGACCTCACCCCTCCACTTT. The chain uses TRBV2 and TRBJ1-6; 8 bases line up with TRBD1. V lost 3 bases to trimming and J lost 10 bases; unmatched junction nucleotides: 5. From germline, CDR1 is SNHLY and CDR2 FYNNEI. CDR3 length equals 14 residues.